Listed below are T cell receptor beta chains from one sample, sequenced in a study of blood T cell repertoires in COVID-19. Here immunoSEQ multiplex PCR was the method, and the copy in TCRdb shows in-frame clones only, minus some. The sample lists just over 150,000 clones; approximately 90% were seen once. Input material: peripheral blood. These receptor sequences come from a woman aged 70-85 years with acute or convalescent COVID-19. The CDR3 runs from the conserved cysteine through the conserved F or W. Each record gives: clone size, V gene, J gene, D gene, CDR3 DNA, CDR3 protein. The D gene is left open where the match is weak. Not all rows give a size; the values are once, few, many and, for expanded clones, a class.

clone_size: -
v_call: TRBV25-1
j_call: TRBJ1-5
d_call: -
cdr3_nt: TGTGCCAGCAGTGAATCACAGGCACGTCAGCCCCAGCATTTT
cdr3_aa: CASSESQARQPQHF

clone_size: -
v_call: TRBV5-4
j_call: TRBJ1-1
d_call: -
cdr3_nt: TGTGCCAGCAGCATCGACGGGTTGAACACTGAAGCTTTCTTT
cdr3_aa: CASSIDGLNTEAFF

clone_size: -
v_call: TRBV20-1
j_call: TRBJ1-2
d_call: -
cdr3_nt: TGCAGTGCCAGTACAGGGAGTGGCTACACCTTC
cdr3_aa: CSASTGSGYTF

clone_size: -
v_call: TRBV30
j_call: TRBJ1-1
d_call: TRBD1
cdr3_nt: TGTGCCTGGAATACTCACCCCGCCAGGGGGCGGACTGAAGCTTTCTTT
cdr3_aa: CAWNTHPARGRTEAFF

clone_size: once
v_call: TRBV7-9
j_call: TRBJ1-3
d_call: TRBD1
cdr3_nt: TGTGCCAGCAGCGCAGGGGGCTCTGGAAACACCATATATTTT
cdr3_aa: CASSAGGSGNTIYF

clone_size: -
v_call: TRBV5-6
j_call: TRBJ1-2
d_call: TRBD1
cdr3_nt: TGTGCCAGCAGCTTGGGGACAGGGGACTATGGCTACACCTTC
cdr3_aa: CASSLGTGDYGYTF

clone_size: -
v_call: TRBV4-2
j_call: TRBJ1-1
d_call: TRBD1
cdr3_nt: TGTGCCAGCAGCCGACAGGGGACTGAGAACACTGAAGCTTTCTTT
cdr3_aa: CASSRQGTENTEAFF

clone_size: -
v_call: TRBV7-8
j_call: TRBJ1-2
d_call: -
cdr3_nt: TGTGCCAGCAGCTTAGTAGACACAAGCTCGTCCTTC
cdr3_aa: CASSLVDTSSSF

clone_size: -
v_call: TRBV11-2
j_call: TRBJ2-7
d_call: -
cdr3_nt: TGTGCCAGCAGCCCAGATGGGGGCAGCTACGAGCAGTACTTC
cdr3_aa: CASSPDGGSYEQYF

clone_size: -
v_call: TRBV2
j_call: TRBJ1-2
d_call: TRBD1
cdr3_nt: TGTGCCAGCAGTGGGACAGGGGGCGCCTATGGCTACACCTTC
cdr3_aa: CASSGTGGAYGYTF

clone_size: -
v_call: TRBV29-1
j_call: TRBJ1-2
d_call: TRBD1
cdr3_nt: TGCAGCGTTCAGACAGGGAAAACGGGAGGCTACACCTTC
cdr3_aa: CSVQTGKTGGYTF

clone_size: few
v_call: TRBV10-1
j_call: TRBJ2-7
d_call: TRBD1
cdr3_nt: TGCGCCAGCAGTGGGGGACAGGGGGCGCGATTTGAGCAGTACTTC
cdr3_aa: CASSGGQGARFEQYF

clone_size: -
v_call: TRBV27
j_call: TRBJ2-3
d_call: -
cdr3_nt: TGTGCCAGCAGGGCGGGGTGGCAGACGCAGTATTTT
cdr3_aa: CASRAGWQTQYF

clone_size: -
v_call: TRBV7-2
j_call: TRBJ1-1
d_call: -
cdr3_nt: TGTGCCAGCAGCTTAGACTTGCGCGGGAACACTGAAGCTTTCTTT
cdr3_aa: CASSLDLRGNTEAFF

clone_size: -
v_call: TRBV2
j_call: TRBJ2-1
d_call: TRBD2
cdr3_nt: TGTGCCAGCAGTAGGACTAGCGGGGGGGCCTTGAGCTCCTACAATGAGCAGTTCTTC
cdr3_aa: CASSRTSGGALSSYNEQFF

clone_size: -
v_call: TRBV7-9
j_call: TRBJ2-3
d_call: -
cdr3_nt: TGTGCCAGCAGCCCCGATCAGGGGATCGATACGCAGTATTTT
cdr3_aa: CASSPDQGIDTQYF

clone_size: -
v_call: TRBV5-1
j_call: TRBJ2-5
d_call: TRBD2
cdr3_nt: TGCGCCAGCAGCCGAAGCGGGCTAGCGGAAGAGACCCAGTACTTC
cdr3_aa: CASSRSGLAEETQYF

clone_size: once
v_call: TRBV2
j_call: TRBJ1-2
d_call: TRBD1
cdr3_nt: TGTGCCAGCAGCCTTGCCTCCGGGACAGGGTTTCGATACACCTTC
cdr3_aa: CASSLASGTGFRYTF

clone_size: -
v_call: TRBV4-2
j_call: TRBJ2-7
d_call: -
cdr3_nt: TGTGCCAGCAGCCTGGGGGCAGCGTCCTCCTACGAGCAGTACTTC
cdr3_aa: CASSLGAASSYEQYF

clone_size: -
v_call: TRBV4-1
j_call: TRBJ1-3
d_call: TRBD1
cdr3_nt: TGCGCCAGCAGCCAGCCGGGGGGGACAGTTGGAAACACCATATATTTT
cdr3_aa: CASSQPGGTVGNTIYF

clone_size: -
v_call: TRBV28
j_call: TRBJ1-5
d_call: TRBD1
cdr3_nt: TGTGCCAGCAGTCTAGTAGGGGAGCACAGGGGGCCGAGCAATCAGCCCCAGCATTTT
cdr3_aa: CASSLVGEHRGPSNQPQHF

clone_size: -
v_call: TRBV18
j_call: TRBJ2-3
d_call: TRBD1
cdr3_nt: TGTGCCAGCTCACCCTCGACAGGGGTTTCAGATACGCAGTATTTT
cdr3_aa: CASSPSTGVSDTQYF

clone_size: once
v_call: TRBV5-5
j_call: TRBJ1-2
d_call: TRBD1
cdr3_nt: TGTGCCAGCAGCTTAACAGGGGACTATGGCTACACCTTC
cdr3_aa: CASSLTGDYGYTF

clone_size: -
v_call: TRBV27
j_call: TRBJ2-3
d_call: -
cdr3_nt: TGTGCCAGCAGTCCGAACTGGGATACGCAGTATTTT
cdr3_aa: CASSPNWDTQYF

clone_size: once
v_call: TRBV11-2
j_call: TRBJ1-4
d_call: -
cdr3_nt: TGTGCCAGCAGCTTAGAAAGCGCCAGCCAAAAACTGTTTTTT
cdr3_aa: CASSLESASQKLFF

clone_size: -
v_call: TRBV19
j_call: TRBJ1-5
d_call: TRBD1
cdr3_nt: TGTGCCAGTAGCCCACTGGGACAGATTAGCAATCAGCCCCAGCATTTT
cdr3_aa: CASSPLGQISNQPQHF

clone_size: -
v_call: TRBV7-2
j_call: TRBJ2-7
d_call: TRBD1
cdr3_nt: TGTGCCAGCAAACTACAGGGGGCGTCCTACGAGCAGTACTTC
cdr3_aa: CASKLQGASYEQYF

clone_size: -
v_call: TRBV19
j_call: TRBJ1-1
d_call: -
cdr3_nt: TGTGCCAGTAGTATAGAGGGAGGGACAACTTTCTTT
cdr3_aa: CASSIEGGTTFF

clone_size: -
v_call: TRBV29-1
j_call: TRBJ1-3
d_call: -
cdr3_nt: TGCAGCGTTGGGACTAGCACAGGGATCTCTGGAAACACCATATATTTT
cdr3_aa: CSVGTSTGISGNTIYF

clone_size: -
v_call: TRBV4-2
j_call: TRBJ1-1
d_call: -
cdr3_nt: TGTGCCAGCAGCCAAGTGAGGGGGACATACACTGAAGCTTTCTTT
cdr3_aa: CASSQVRGTYTEAFF

clone_size: -
v_call: TRBV5-1
j_call: TRBJ1-2
d_call: -
cdr3_nt: TGCGCCAGCGCTGAGACAGTCGACTATGGCTACACCTTC
cdr3_aa: CASAETVDYGYTF

clone_size: -
v_call: TRBV5-1
j_call: TRBJ1-1
d_call: TRBD1
cdr3_nt: TGCGCCAGCAGCTTGGCCGGGACAGCGTACACTGAAGCTTTCTTT
cdr3_aa: CASSLAGTAYTEAFF

clone_size: -
v_call: TRBV5-1
j_call: TRBJ2-3
d_call: TRBD2
cdr3_nt: TGCGCCAGCAGCCGGGATAGCGGGGGTACAGATACGCAGTATTTT
cdr3_aa: CASSRDSGGTDTQYF

clone_size: -
v_call: TRBV29-1
j_call: TRBJ1-1
d_call: -
cdr3_nt: TGCAGCGTTGAAGCCAGGGGGAACACTGAAGCTTTCTTT
cdr3_aa: CSVEARGNTEAFF

clone_size: -
v_call: TRBV27
j_call: TRBJ1-4
d_call: -
cdr3_nt: TGTGCCAGCACCTTCCTGGACAGCGTTAATGAAAAACTGTTTTTT
cdr3_aa: CASTFLDSVNEKLFF

clone_size: -
v_call: TRBV7-9
j_call: TRBJ2-6
d_call: -
cdr3_nt: TGTGCCAGCTTCTCTTCTGGGGCCAACGTCCTGACTTTC
cdr3_aa: CASFSSGANVLTF

clone_size: -
v_call: TRBV18
j_call: TRBJ2-2
d_call: -
cdr3_nt: TGTGCCAGCTCACTTTCGACGCGGAGCGGGGAGCTGTTTTTT
cdr3_aa: CASSLSTRSGELFF

clone_size: -
v_call: TRBV19
j_call: TRBJ2-1
d_call: TRBD2
cdr3_nt: TGTGCCAGTAGTATACCCACCCAAAGGCCCAGCCGACTAGCGGGGGGGTACAATGAGCAGTTCTTC
cdr3_aa: CASSIPTQRPSRLAGGYNEQFF

clone_size: -
v_call: TRBV10-3
j_call: TRBJ2-2
d_call: -
cdr3_nt: TGTGCCATCAAAGCGGCCACCGGGGAGCTGTTTTTT
cdr3_aa: CAIKAATGELFF

clone_size: -
v_call: TRBV11-3
j_call: TRBJ2-2
d_call: -
cdr3_nt: TGTGCCAGCAGGCCCGGGGGGAACACCGGGGAGCTGTTTTTT
cdr3_aa: CASRPGGNTGELFF